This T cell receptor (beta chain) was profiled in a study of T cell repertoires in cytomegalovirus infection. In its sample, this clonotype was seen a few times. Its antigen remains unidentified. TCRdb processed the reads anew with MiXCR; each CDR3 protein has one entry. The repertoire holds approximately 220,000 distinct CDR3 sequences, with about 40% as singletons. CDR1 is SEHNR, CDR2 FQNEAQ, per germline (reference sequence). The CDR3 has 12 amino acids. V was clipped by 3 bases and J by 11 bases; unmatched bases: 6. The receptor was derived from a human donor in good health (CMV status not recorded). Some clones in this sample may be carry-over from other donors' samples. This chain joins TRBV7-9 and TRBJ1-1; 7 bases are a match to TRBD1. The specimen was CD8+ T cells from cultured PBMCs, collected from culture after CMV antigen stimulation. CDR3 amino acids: CASSLKDRLAFF. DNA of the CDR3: TGTGCCAGCAGCTTGAAGGACAGGTTGGCTTTCTTT.